These 4 T cell receptor beta chains were all obtained from the same sample, sequenced in a study of Graves' ophthalmopathy and Graves' hyperthyroidism. Beta-chain TCR CDR3 regions were amplified from RNA transcripts. Second-round multiplex PCR followed a first-round RT-PCR using HTBI primers. In TCRdb, the multiplex PCR reads were re-called with MiXCR into one record per CDR3 protein. The data contain about 160,000 distinct CDR3 sequences, around two fifths of them singletons. The material sequenced was peripheral blood. The receptors stem from a young man with Graves' ophthalmopathy.

The genes are TRBV28 and TRBJ2-2, with 7 bases fitting TRBD2. This CDR3 has 13 residues. V lost 9 bases, J lost 1 base, and 2 bases stayed unmatched. CDR1 and CDR2 from the germline V gene are MDHEN and SYDVKM. The CDR3 reads CASSSGNTGELFF. In DNA form, the CDR3 reads TGTGCCAGTTCTAGCGGGAACACCGGGGAGCTGTTTTTT.

This clonotype has ten or more counts. This chain joins TRBV11-3 and TRBJ2-5; D gene ambiguous. Germline V gene data show CDR1 as SGHNT and CDR2 as YENEEA. The ends were cut back, 1 base at V and 7 bases at J, with 7 bases in the middle. There are 12 residues in the CDR3. In DNA, the CDR3 is TGTGCCAGCAGCTTAGGGTTAGGGACCCAGTACTTC. Protein sequence: CASSLGLGTQYF.

The chain links TRBV6-1 to TRBJ2-5; 7 nucleotides align to TRBD1. The germline V gene encodes CDR1 MNHNS and CDR2 SASEGT. The CDR3 sequence is 14 residues long. The ends lost 5 bases at V and 4 bases at J; junction bases unmatched: 7. Here the CDR3 DNA reads TGTGCCAGCAGTCAGACAGGGAACGGAGAGACCCAGTACTTC. It codes for CASSQTGNGETQYF.

There are many counts of this clonotype. For the CDR3, the DNA is TGTGCCAGCAGTTTAGAGGGGTCCGACAACCAGCCCCAGCATTTT. This codes for CASSLEGSDNQPQHF. This chain connects TRBV12-3 or TRBV12-4 to TRBJ1-5; TRBD1 is a possible D gene (5 bases). There are 15 residues in the CDR3. Trimming cost V 1 base and J 7 bases, with 14 bases left between them.